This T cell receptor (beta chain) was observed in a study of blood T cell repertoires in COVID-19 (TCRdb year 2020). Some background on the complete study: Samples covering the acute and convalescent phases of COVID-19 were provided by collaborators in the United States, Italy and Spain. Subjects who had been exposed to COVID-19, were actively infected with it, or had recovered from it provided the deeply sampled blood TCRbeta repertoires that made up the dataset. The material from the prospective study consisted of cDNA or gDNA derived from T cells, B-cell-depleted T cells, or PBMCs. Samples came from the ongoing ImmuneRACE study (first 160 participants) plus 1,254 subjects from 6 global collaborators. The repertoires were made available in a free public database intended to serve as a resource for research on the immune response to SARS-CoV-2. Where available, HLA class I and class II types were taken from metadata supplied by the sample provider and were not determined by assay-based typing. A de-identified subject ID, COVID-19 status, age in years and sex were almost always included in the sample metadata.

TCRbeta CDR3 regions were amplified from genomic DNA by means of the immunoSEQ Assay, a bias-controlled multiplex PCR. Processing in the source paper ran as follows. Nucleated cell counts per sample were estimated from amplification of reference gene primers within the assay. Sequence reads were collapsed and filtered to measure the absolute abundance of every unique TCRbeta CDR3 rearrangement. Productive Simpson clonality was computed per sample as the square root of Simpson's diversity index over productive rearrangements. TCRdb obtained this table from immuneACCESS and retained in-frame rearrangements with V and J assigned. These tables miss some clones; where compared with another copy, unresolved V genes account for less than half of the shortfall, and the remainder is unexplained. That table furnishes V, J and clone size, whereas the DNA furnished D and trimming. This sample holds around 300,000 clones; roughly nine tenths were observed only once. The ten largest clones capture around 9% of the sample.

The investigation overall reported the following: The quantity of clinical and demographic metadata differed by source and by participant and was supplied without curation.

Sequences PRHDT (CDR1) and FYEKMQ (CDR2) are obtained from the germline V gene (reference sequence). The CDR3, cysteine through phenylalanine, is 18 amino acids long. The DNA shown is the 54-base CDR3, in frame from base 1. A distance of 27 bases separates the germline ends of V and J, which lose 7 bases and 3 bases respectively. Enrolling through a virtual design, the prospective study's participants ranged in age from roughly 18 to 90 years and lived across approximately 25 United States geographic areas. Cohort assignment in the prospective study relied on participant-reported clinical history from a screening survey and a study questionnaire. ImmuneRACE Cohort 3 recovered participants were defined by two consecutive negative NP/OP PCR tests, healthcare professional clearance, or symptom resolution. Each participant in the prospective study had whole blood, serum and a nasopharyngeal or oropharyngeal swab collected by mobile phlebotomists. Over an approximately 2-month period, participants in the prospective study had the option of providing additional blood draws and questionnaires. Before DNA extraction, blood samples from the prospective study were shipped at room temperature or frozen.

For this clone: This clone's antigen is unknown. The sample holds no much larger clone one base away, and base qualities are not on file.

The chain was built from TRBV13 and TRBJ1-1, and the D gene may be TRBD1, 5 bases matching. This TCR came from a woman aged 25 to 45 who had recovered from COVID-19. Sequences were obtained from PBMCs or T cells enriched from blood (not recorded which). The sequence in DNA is TGTGCCAGCAACCAGGGAGGGTCAGGGCGAAACGCGGACACTGAAGCTTTCTTT. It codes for CASNQGGSGRNADTEAFF. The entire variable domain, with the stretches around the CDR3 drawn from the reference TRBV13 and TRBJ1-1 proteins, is AAGVIQSPRHLIKEKRETATLKCYPIPRHDTVYWYQQGPGQDPQFLISFYEKMQSDKGSIPDRFSAQQFSDYHSELNMSSLELGDSALYFCASNQGGSGRNADTEAFFGQGTRLTVV.